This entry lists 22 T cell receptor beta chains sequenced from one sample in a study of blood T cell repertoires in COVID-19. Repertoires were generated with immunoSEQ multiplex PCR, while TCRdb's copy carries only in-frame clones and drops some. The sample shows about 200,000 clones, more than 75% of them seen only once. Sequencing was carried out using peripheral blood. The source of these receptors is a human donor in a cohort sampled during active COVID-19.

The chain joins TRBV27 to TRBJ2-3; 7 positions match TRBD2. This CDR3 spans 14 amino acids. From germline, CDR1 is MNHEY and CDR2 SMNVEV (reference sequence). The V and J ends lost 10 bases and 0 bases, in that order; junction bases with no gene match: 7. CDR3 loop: CAIRRGDSTDTQYF. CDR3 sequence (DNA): TGTGCCATCCGTCGGGGGGATAGCACAGATACGCAGTATTTT.

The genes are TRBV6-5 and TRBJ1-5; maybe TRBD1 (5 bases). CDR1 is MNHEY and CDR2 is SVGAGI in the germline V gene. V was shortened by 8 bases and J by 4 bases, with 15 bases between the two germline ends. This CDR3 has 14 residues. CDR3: CASGVFGGNQPQHF. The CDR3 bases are TGTGCCAGCGGGGTCTTCGGGGGGAATCAGCCCCAGCATTTT.

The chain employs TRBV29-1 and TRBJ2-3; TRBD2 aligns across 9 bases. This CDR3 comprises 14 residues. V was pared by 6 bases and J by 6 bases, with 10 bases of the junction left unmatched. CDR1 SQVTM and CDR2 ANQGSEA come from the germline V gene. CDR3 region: CSVAEVAGADTQYF. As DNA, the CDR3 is TGCAGCGTGGCCGAGGTAGCGGGAGCGGATACGCAGTATTTT.

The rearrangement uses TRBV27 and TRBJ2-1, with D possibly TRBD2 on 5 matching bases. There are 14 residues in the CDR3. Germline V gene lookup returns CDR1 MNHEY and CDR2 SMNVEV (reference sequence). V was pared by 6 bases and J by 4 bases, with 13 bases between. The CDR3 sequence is CASRVLGDYNEQFF. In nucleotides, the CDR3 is TGTGCCAGCAGAGTCCTGGGAGATTACAATGAGCAGTTCTTC.

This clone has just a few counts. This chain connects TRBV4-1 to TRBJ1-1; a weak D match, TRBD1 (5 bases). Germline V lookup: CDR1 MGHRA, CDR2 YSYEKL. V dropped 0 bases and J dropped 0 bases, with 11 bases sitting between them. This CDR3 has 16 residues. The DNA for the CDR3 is TGCGCCAGCAGCCAAGATTCGGGGGGTGTGAACACTGAAGCTTTCTTT. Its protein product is CASSQDSGGVNTEAFF.

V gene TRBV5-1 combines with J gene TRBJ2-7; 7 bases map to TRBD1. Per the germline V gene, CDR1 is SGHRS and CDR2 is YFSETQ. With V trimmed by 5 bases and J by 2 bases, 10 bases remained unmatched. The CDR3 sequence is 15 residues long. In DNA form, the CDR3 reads TGCGCCAGCAGTCCCGGACGGACAGGAACCTACGAGCAGTACTTC. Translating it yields CASSPGRTGTYEQYF.

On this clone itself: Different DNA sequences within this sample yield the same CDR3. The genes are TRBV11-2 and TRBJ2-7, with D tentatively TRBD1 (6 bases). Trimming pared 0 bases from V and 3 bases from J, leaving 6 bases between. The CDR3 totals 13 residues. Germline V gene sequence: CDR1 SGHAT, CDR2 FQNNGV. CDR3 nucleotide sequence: TGTGCCAGCAGCTTAGACAGGGGCTACGAGCAGTACTTC. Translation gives CASSLDRGYEQYF.

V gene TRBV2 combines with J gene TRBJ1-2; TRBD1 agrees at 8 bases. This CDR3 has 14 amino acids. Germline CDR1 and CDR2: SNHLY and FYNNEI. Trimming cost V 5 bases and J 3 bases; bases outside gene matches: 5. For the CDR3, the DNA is TGTGCCAGCAGTCAGGGGGCGTGGGACTATGGCTACACCTTC. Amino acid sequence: CASSQGAWDYGYTF.

For the CDR3, the DNA is TGTGCCAGTAGTATGAGACAGGGGGCGCGTGGCTACACCTTC. This codes for CASSMRQGARGYTF. This chain links TRBV19 with TRBJ1-2; 10 nucleotides line up with TRBD1. CDR1 is LNHDA and CDR2 is SQIVND in the germline V gene (reference sequence). Trimming took 3 bases from V and 7 from J; bases not matched to a gene: 5. The CDR3 spans 14 residues. The whole variable domain, remainder taken from reference TRBV19 and TRBJ1-2, is DGGITQSPKYLFRKEGQNVTLSCEQNLNHDAMYWYRQDPGQGLRLIYYSQIVNDFQKGDIAEGYSVSREKKESFPLTVTSAQKNPTAFYLCASSMRQGARGYTFGSGTRLTVV.

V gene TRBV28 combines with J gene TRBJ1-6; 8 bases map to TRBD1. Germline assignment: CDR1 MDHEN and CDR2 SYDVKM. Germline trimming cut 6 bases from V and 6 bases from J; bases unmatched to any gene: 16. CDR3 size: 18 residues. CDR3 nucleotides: TGTGCCAGCAGCCAAGCCTTCCGACCAGGGGGCTTTAATTCACCCCTCCACTTT. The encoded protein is CASSQAFRPGGFNSPLHF.

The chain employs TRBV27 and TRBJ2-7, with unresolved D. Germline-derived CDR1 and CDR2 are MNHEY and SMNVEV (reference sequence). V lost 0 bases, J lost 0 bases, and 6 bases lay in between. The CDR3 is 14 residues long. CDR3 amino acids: CASSLSLSSYEQYF. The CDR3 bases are TGTGCCAGCAGTTTATCCCTGAGCTCCTACGAGCAGTACTTC.

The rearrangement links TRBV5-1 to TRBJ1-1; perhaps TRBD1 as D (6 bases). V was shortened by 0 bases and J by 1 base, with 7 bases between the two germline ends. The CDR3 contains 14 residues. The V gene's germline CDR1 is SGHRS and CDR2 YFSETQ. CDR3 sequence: CASSLGRGNTEAFF. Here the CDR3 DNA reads TGCGCCAGCAGCTTGGGCAGGGGGAACACTGAAGCTTTCTTT.

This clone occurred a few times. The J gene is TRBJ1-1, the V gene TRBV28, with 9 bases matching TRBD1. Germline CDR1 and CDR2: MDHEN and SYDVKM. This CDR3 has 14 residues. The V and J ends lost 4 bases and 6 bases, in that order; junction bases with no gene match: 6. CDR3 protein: CASSYTGGRAEAFF. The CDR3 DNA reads TGTGCCAGCAGTTATACAGGGGGCAGGGCTGAAGCTTTCTTT.

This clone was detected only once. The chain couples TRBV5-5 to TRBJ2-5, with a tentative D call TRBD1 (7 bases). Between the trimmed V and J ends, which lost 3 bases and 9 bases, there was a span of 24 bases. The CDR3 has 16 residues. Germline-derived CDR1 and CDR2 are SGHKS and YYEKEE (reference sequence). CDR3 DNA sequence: TGTGCCAGCAGCTACCTAGAACAGGGGACTTACGGGGCCCAGTACTTC. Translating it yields CASSYLEQGTYGAQYF. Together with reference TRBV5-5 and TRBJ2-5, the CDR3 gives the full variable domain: DAGVTQSPTHLIKTRGQQVTLRCSPISGHKSVSWYQQVLGQGPQFIFQYYEKEERGRGNFPDRFSARQFPNYSSELNVNALLLGDSALYLCASSYLEQGTYGAQYFGPGTRLLVL.

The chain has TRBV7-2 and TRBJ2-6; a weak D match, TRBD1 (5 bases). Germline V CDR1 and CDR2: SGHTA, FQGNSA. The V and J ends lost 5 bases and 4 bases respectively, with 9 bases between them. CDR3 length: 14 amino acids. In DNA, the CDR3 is TGTGCCAGCAGCCCCTGGACAGGGGCCAACGTCCTGACTTTC. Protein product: CASSPWTGANVLTF.

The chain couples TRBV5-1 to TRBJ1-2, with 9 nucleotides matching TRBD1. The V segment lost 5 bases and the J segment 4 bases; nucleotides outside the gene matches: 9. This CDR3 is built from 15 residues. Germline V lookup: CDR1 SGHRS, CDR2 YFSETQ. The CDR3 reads CASRIRTGVGYGYTF. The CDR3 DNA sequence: TGCGCCAGCAGAATTAGGACAGGGGTTGGCTATGGCTACACCTTC. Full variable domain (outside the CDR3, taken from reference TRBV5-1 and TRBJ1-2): KAGVTQTPRYLIKTRGQQVTLSCSPISGHRSVSWYQQTPGQGLQFLFEYFSETQRNKGNFPGRFSGRQFSNSRSEMNVSTLELGDSALYLCASRIRTGVGYGYTFGSGTRLTVV.

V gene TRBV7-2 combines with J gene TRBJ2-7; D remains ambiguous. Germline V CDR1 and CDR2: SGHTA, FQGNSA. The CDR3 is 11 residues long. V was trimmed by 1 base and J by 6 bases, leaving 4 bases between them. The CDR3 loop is CASSLVLEQYF. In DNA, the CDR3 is TGTGCCAGCAGCTTAGTCCTCGAGCAGTACTTC.

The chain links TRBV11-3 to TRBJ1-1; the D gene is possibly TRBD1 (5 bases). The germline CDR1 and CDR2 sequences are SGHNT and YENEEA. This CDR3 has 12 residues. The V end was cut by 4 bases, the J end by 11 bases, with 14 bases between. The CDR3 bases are TGTGCCAGCAGCTGGAGGGAGGGGACGGCTTTCTTT. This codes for CASSWREGTAFF. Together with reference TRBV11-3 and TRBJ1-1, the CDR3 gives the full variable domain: EAGVVQSPRYKIIEKKQPVAFWCNPISGHNTLYWYLQNLGQGPELLIRYENEEAVDDSQLPKDRFSAERLKGVDSTLKIQPAELGDSAVYLCASSWREGTAFFGQGTRLTVV.

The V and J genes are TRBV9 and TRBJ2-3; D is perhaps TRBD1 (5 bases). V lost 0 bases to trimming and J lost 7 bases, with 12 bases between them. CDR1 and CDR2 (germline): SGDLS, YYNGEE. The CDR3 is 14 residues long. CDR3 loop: CASSVEGAVNTQYF. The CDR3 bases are TGTGCCAGCAGCGTAGAAGGGGCTGTTAATACGCAGTATTTT. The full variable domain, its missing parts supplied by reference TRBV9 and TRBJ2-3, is DSGVTQTPKHLITATGQRVTLRCSPRSGDLSVYWYQQSLDQGLQFLIQYYNGEERAKGNILERFSAQQFPDLHSELNLSSLELGDSALYFCASSVEGAVNTQYFGPGTRLTVL.

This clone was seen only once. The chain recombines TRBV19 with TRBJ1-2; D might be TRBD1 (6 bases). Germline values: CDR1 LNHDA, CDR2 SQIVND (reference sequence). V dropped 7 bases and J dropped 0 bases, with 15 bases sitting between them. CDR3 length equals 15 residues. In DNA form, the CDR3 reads TGTGCCAGTACCCGGGGACATCAAGCTAACTATGGCTACACCTTC. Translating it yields CASTRGHQANYGYTF. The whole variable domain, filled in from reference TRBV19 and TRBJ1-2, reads DGGITQSPKYLFRKEGQNVTLSCEQNLNHDAMYWYRQDPGQGLRLIYYSQIVNDFQKGDIAEGYSVSREKKESFPLTVTSAQKNPTAFYLCASTRGHQANYGYTFGSGTRLTVV.

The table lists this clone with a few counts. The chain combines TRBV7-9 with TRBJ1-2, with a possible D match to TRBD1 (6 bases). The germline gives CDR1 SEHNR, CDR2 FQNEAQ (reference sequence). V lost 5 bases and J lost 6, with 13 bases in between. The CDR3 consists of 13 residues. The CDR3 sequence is CASSIDRTNGYTF. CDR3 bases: TGTGCCAGCAGCATCGACAGGACCAATGGCTACACCTTC.

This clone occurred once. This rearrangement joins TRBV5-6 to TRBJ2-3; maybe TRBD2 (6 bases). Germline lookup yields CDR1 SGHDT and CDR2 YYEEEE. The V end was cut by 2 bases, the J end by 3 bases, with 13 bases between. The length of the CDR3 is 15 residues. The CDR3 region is CASSFRSGRTDTQYF. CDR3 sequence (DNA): TGTGCCAGCAGCTTTAGGTCAGGGAGGACAGATACGCAGTATTTT.